The next 19 T cell receptor beta chains were all read from a single sample in a study of tissue T cells after allogeneic stem cell transplantation. Method: immunoSEQ multiplex PCR; TCRdb's copy keeps in-frame clones and lacks some. This sample has some 25,000 clones, with more than 60% found just once. The sample consisted of tissue from the ileum, taken at autopsy. Receptors originate from a female donor older than 55 with lung cancer.

The chain is built from TRBV3-1 (or the pseudogene TRBV3-2) and TRBJ2-1, with TRBD2 matching over 11 bases. After removal of 0 bases from V and 2 bases from J, the junction contained 12 bases not matched to a gene. The CDR3 loop spans 20 amino acids. CDR1 is LGHDT and CDR2 is YNNKEL in the germline V gene (reference sequence). CDR3: CASSQDPRIGLAGTYNEQFF. Written as DNA, the CDR3 is TGTGCCAGCAGCCAAGATCCCAGAATTGGACTAGCGGGCACCTACAATGAGCAGTTCTTC.

J is TRBJ1-1 and V is TRBV25-1; 11 bases align to TRBD1. The CDR3 covers 15 residues. Germline V CDR1 and CDR2: MGHDK, SYGVNS. V gave up 7 bases and J gave up 1 base; unmatched junction bases: 5. This CDR3 is CASMDRGRGNTEAFF. As DNA, the CDR3 is TGTGCCAGCATGGACAGGGGGCGAGGGAACACTGAAGCTTTCTTT. Full variable domain (remainder filled in from reference TRBV25-1 and TRBJ1-1): EADIYQTPRYLVIGTGKKITLECSQTMGHDKMYWYQQDPGMELHLIHYSYGVNSTEKGDLSSESTVSRIRTEHFPLTLESARPSHTSQYLCASMDRGRGNTEAFFGQGTRLTVV.

The chain links TRBV7-2 to TRBJ1-2; D may be TRBD1 (5 bases). V was clipped by 3 bases and J by 5 bases, with 19 bases between them. This CDR3 is 16 amino acids long. Germline lookup yields CDR1 SGHTA and CDR2 FQGNSA. The CDR3 is CASSFSYGTTGYGYTF. For the CDR3, the DNA is TGTGCCAGCAGCTTCTCCTACGGGACCACGGGGTATGGCTACACCTTC.

V and J are TRBV4-2 and TRBJ2-6; D may be TRBD2 (6 bases). Germline V gene lookup returns CDR1 LGHNA and CDR2 YNFKEQ. The CDR3 spans 16 residues. Trimming shortened V by 1 base and J by 3 bases, and 10 bases separated the two germline ends. CDR3 bases: TGTGCCAGCAGCCAAGTGGGGGGAGATGGGGCCAACGTCCTGACTTTC. Translated: CASSQVGGDGANVLTF.

The V gene is TRBV9, the J gene TRBJ1-5, with 8 bases matching TRBD1. The CDR3 contains 16 residues. With V trimmed by 3 bases and J by 4 bases, 9 bases remained unmatched. The germline gives CDR1 SGDLS, CDR2 YYNGEE. The CDR3 loop is CASSAGQGGANQPQHF. CDR3 DNA sequence: TGTGCCAGCAGCGCAGGACAGGGAGGTGCAAATCAGCCCCAGCATTTT.

The rearrangement uses TRBV29-1 and TRBJ2-3; TRBD2 matches at 10 bases. This CDR3 contains 16 residues. The germline CDR1 and CDR2 sequences are SQVTM and ANQGSEA. V dropped 4 bases and J dropped 3; count of bases not matched to a gene: 10. In DNA, the CDR3 is TGCAGCGTTGGGGGGCATGGTAGCGGGAGGACAGATACGCAGTATTTT. This sequence encodes CSVGGHGSGRTDTQYF.

The chain couples TRBV5-1 to TRBJ1-2, with 9 bases matching TRBD1. The junction had 13 bases not matched to a gene; V was cut back by 0 bases and J by 7 bases. The CDR3 has 17 residues. CDR1 SGHRS and CDR2 YFSETQ come from the germline V gene. DNA of the CDR3: TGCGCCAGCAGCTTGGCCGTGGAGACAGGGGGGAGAAGTGGCTACACCTTC. Protein: CASSLAVETGGRSGYTF.

The rearrangement links TRBV19 to TRBJ1-5; D may be TRBD1 (5 bases). This CDR3 is 14 amino acids long. V dropped 4 bases and J dropped 3 bases, with 10 bases sitting between them. Germline CDR1 is LNHDA and CDR2 is SQIVND (reference sequence). Here the CDR3 DNA reads TGTGCCAGTAGTAACAGGAGAGACAATCAGCCCCAGCATTTT. It translates to CASSNRRDNQPQHF.

The rearrangement links TRBV6-5 to TRBJ2-2; 7 nucleotides agree with TRBD1. The V segment lost 2 bases and the J segment 6 bases; nucleotides outside the gene matches: 3. The germline gives CDR1 MNHEY, CDR2 SVGAGI. The CDR3 contains 14 residues. The CDR3 loop reads CASSYDRAAGELFF. The CDR3 bases are TGTGCCAGCAGTTACGACAGGGCAGCCGGGGAGCTGTTTTTT.

This clone has only one observation. This chain connects TRBV11-2 to TRBJ1-2, with TRBD1 identical over 7 bases. The length of the CDR3 is 16 residues. Germline trimming cut 5 bases from V and 4 bases from J; bases unmatched to any gene: 13. Germline V gene lookup returns CDR1 SGHAT and CDR2 FQNNGV. This chain's CDR3 is CASSLRDSTGLYGYTF. CDR3 bases: TGTGCCAGCAGCCTAAGGGACAGTACGGGACTCTATGGCTACACCTTC.

In its sample, this clone was seen once. The chain recombines TRBV30 with TRBJ1-5; 9 nucleotides line up with TRBD1. The germline V gene encodes CDR1 GTSNPN and CDR2 SVGIG (reference sequence). V dropped 0 bases and J dropped 4; count of bases not matched to a gene: 7. CDR3 length: 16 residues. The CDR3 sequence: CAWSVHLTGGNQPQHF. The CDR3 DNA sequence: TGTGCCTGGAGTGTACATCTGACAGGGGGTAATCAGCCCCAGCATTTT.

In this sample, this clone is medium-sized. In DNA, the CDR3 is TGCGCCAGCAGCCCTACAGGACCCGAGGGAGAAGAGCAGTTCTTC. It is translated as CASSPTGPEGEEQFF. The rearrangement uses TRBV5-1 and TRBJ2-1, with D perhaps matching TRBD1 or TRBD2 (5 bases each). Deletions cut 4 bases from V and 10 bases from J, with 21 bases between. The germline gives CDR1 SGHRS, CDR2 YFSETQ. The CDR3 is 15 amino acids.

This chain uses TRBV6-5 with TRBJ2-1, with 10 nucleotides matching TRBD2. Germline assignment: CDR1 MNHEY and CDR2 SVGAGI. The CDR3 length is 14 residues. J gave up 3 bases and V 6 bases, and 2 bases lay outside the gene matches. CDR3 in amino acids: CASRGTSDYNEQFF. Written as DNA, the CDR3 is TGTGCCAGCAGGGGGACTAGCGACTACAATGAGCAGTTCTTC.

By share, this clone ranks as medium-sized. In DNA form, the CDR3 reads TGCGCCAGCAGTGAGTCGGCTGTCACTGAAGCTTTCTTT. This encodes CASSESAVTEAFF. This chain uses TRBV10-1 with TRBJ1-1; the D is unclear. Germline lookup yields CDR1 WNHNN and CDR2 SYGVQD (reference sequence). With 0 bases removed from V and 4 bases from J, the gap between germline ends came to 6 bases. The length of the CDR3 is 13 residues.

The V gene is TRBV5-1, the J gene TRBJ2-7; 8 bases map to TRBD2. CDR1 and CDR2 (germline): SGHRS, YFSETQ. This CDR3 comprises 14 residues. V dropped 3 bases and J dropped 7; count of bases not matched to a gene: 9. This CDR3 is CASSSAGGVWEQYF. CDR3 coding DNA: TGCGCCAGCAGCTCCGCGGGGGGCGTGTGGGAGCAGTACTTC.

The V and J genes are TRBV7-9 and TRBJ2-1, with 9 bases that match TRBD1. The CDR3 is 14 residues long. Trimming removed 11 bases from V and 3 bases from J; junction bases left unmatched: 8. Germline loops: CDR1 SEHNR, CDR2 FQNEAQ (reference sequence). As DNA, the CDR3 is TGTGCCGCCGAGGGGGGACAGGGCTACAATGAGCAGTTCTTC. It codes for CAAEGGQGYNEQFF.

The chain carries TRBV5-1 and TRBJ1-1, with D possibly matching TRBD1 (6 bases). The CDR3 has 13 amino acids. V was trimmed by 1 base and J by 11 bases, leaving 15 bases between them. Germline V gene data show CDR1 as SGHRS and CDR2 as YFSETQ. The CDR3 protein is CASSLTTGLMAFF. In nucleotides, the CDR3 is TGCGCCAGCAGCTTGACGACAGGCCTCATGGCTTTCTTT.

This sequence joins TRBV6-2 or TRBV6-3 and TRBJ2-7, with D unresolved. CDR1 is MNHEY and CDR2 is SVGEGT in the germline V gene. V gave up 0 bases and J gave up 7 bases, with 10 bases separating them. The CDR3 totals 13 residues. CDR3 DNA: TGTGCCAGCAGTTACTCAAACCCTCCGGAGCAGTACTTC. Translating gives CASSYSNPPEQYF.

The genes are TRBV5-8 and TRBJ2-1; 9 positions match TRBD1. Trimming took 4 bases from V and 8 from J; bases not matched to a gene: 7. This CDR3 comprises 14 residues. Germline CDR1 and CDR2: SGHTS and YDEGEE. The CDR3 DNA sequence: TGTGCCAGCAGCGAGCGGGACAGGGACCATGAGCAGTTCTTC. Protein sequence: CASSERDRDHEQFF.